A selection of T cell receptor beta chains follows, all from one sample in a study of a mutant IDH1 vaccine in newly diagnosed glioma. Generated by immunoSEQ multiplex PCR, the TCRdb table keeps only in-frame clones and is missing some. The sample holds about 31,000 clones, about 78% seen once. The antigens for these receptors are not known. The source material was PBMCs, sampled from a glioma patient whose treatment included an IDH1 peptide vaccine. These receptors were taken from a man aged 25-45 years with glioma. The CDR3 runs from the conserved cysteine through the conserved F or W. A D gene is named only where the DNA matches it firmly. A row's size may be missing; if present it is once, few, many or a size class.

J gene	V gene	D gene	clone size	CDR3 DNA	CDR3 protein
TRBJ2-7	TRBV5-4	.	.	TGTGCCAGCAGCTTGATGGGTCTGGCCTCCTACGAGCAGTACTTC	CASSLMGLASYEQYF
TRBJ1-2	TRBV28	.	.	TGTGCCAGCAGTTTACCCCCTTATGGCTACACCTTC	CASSLPPYGYTF
TRBJ2-2	TRBV5-1	TRBD1	.	TGCGCCAGCAGCTCCTATGGCGGGACAGGGAGTACCGGGGAGCTGTTTTTT	CASSSYGGTGSTGELFF
TRBJ1-5	TRBV7-8	TRBD1	.	TGTGCCAGCAGCCGGGACAGGGTCAATCAGCCCCAGCATTTT	CASSRDRVNQPQHF
TRBJ1-1	TRBV7-9	.	few	TGTGCCAGCAGCTGGGGCGGGGAGGGATCGTCTGAAGCTTTCTTT	CASSWGGEGSSEAFF
TRBJ2-1	TRBV5-1	TRBD2	once	TGCGCCAGCAGGCCGGGACTAGCCCGGGATGAGCAGTTCTTC	CASRPGLARDEQFF
TRBJ1-1	TRBV5-4	.	.	TGTGCCAGCAGCTTGCCTGCCGGGGCACGTACTGAAGCTTTCTTT	CASSLPAGARTEAFF
TRBJ1-2	TRBV30	.	.	TGTGCCTGGTCGAGCGGGTTGGGTGGCTACACCTTC	CAWSSGLGGYTF
TRBJ2-7	TRBV27	.	.	TGTGCCAGCAGTTTTTGGGCGGGGGCCGGCGAGCAGTACTTC	CASSFWAGAGEQYF
TRBJ2-2	TRBV10-3	.	.	TGTGCCACAGGGACGGCTATCCCCCCCGGGGAGCTGTTTTTT	CATGTAIPPGELFF
TRBJ1-2	TRBV18	TRBD1	.	TGTGCCAGCTCACCACGGAAACAGGGGGCGAGTAACTATGGCTACACCTTC	CASSPRKQGASNYGYTF
TRBJ2-4	TRBV9	TRBD1	.	TGTGCCAGCAGCGCCCCGGGACAGGTCATTCAGTACTTC	CASSAPGQVIQYF
TRBJ2-7	TRBV15	TRBD2	.	TGTGCCACCAGCAGCGAGGCTAGCGGAACCATCCGCTCCTACGAGCAGTACTTC	CATSSEASGTIRSYEQYF
TRBJ2-5	TRBV5-4	.	.	TGTGCCAGCAGCTTGCTAGCGAAAGAGACCCAGTACTTC	CASSLLAKETQYF
TRBJ1-1	TRBV21-1	.	once	TGTGCCAGCTCCCCGGGTGGGAGTGAGGCTTTCTTT	CASSPGGSEAFF
TRBJ2-2	TRBV7-3	.	.	TGTGCCAGCAGCTTAACATCAACGGGGACCGGGGAGCTGTTTTTT	CASSLTSTGTGELFF
TRBJ2-7	TRBV5-1	TRBD1	.	TGCGCCAGCAGCAGCTTCCTTCCGGGACAGGGAACCTACGAGCAGTACTTC	CASSSFLPGQGTYEQYF